The T cell receptor (beta chain) under discussion was sequenced for a study of CD8 T cells in ankylosing spondylitis. This clonotype was picked up many times. Its antigen is currently unknown. Overall study results and limits: Made up of under 10 highly homologous variants, a TCR beta motif appeared characteristic of ankylosing spondylitis blood.

Quantitative 5'-RACE with molecular barcodes was used to make the TCR beta libraries. TCRdb ran MiXCR on the 5' RACE reads and lists one entry per CDR3 protein. Here the sample spans 450,000 to 550,000 distinct CDR3 sequences, approximately 5% being singletons. Germline trimming cut 3 bases from V and 11 bases from J; bases unmatched to any gene: 11. Per the germline V gene, CDR1 is MNHEY and CDR2 is SVGEGT. The CDR3 runs 14 residues. The chain recombines TRBV6-2 or TRBV6-3 with TRBJ1-1, with 8 bases matching TRBD1. The sample comprised blood, either unsorted or a sorted T cell fraction (not recorded which). The receptor was derived from a male donor with ankylosing spondylitis. CDR3 sequence: CASSYPGQGPGAFF. CDR3 nucleotide sequence: TGTGCCAGCAGTTATCCAGGACAGGGCCCGGGGGCTTTCTTT.